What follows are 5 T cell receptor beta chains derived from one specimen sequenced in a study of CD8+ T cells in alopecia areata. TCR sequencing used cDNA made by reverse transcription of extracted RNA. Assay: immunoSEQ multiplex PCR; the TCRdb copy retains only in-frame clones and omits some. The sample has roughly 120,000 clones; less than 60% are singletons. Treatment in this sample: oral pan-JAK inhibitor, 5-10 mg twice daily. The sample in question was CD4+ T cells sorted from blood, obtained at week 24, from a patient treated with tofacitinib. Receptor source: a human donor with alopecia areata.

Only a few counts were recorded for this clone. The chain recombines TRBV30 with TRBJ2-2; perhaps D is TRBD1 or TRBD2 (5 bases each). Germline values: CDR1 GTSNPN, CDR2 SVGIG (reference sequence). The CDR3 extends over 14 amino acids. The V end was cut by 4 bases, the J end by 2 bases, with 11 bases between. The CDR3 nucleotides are TGTGCCTGGAAGCGGCAGGGTAACACCGGGGAGCTGTTTTTT. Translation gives CAWKRQGNTGELFF.

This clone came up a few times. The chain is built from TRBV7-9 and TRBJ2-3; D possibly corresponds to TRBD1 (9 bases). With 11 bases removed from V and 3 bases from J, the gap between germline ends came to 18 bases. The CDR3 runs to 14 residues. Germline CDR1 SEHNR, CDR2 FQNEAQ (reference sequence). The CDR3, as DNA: TGTGCCGCCGGACAGGGGACTAGTACAGATACGCAGTATTTT. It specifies CAAGQGTSTDTQYF. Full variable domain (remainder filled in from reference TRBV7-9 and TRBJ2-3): DTGVSQNPRHKITKRGQNVTFRCDPISEHNRLYWYRQTLGQGPEFLTYFQNEAQLEKSRLLSDRFSAERPKGSFSTLEIQRTEQGDSAMYLCAAGQGTSTDTQYFGPGTRLTVL.

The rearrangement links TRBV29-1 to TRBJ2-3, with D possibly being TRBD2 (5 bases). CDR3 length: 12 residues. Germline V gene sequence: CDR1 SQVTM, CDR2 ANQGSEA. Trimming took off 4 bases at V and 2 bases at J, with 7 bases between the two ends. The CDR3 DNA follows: TGCAGCGTTGGGGGAGTCACAGATACGCAGTATTTT. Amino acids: CSVGGVTDTQYF.

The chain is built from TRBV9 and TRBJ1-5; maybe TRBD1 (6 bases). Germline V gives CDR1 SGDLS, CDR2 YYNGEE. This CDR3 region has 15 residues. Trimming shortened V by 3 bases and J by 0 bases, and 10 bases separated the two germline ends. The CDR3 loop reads CASSAEDSSNQPQHF. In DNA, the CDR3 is TGTGCCAGCAGCGCCGAGGACAGTAGCAATCAGCCCCAGCATTTT.

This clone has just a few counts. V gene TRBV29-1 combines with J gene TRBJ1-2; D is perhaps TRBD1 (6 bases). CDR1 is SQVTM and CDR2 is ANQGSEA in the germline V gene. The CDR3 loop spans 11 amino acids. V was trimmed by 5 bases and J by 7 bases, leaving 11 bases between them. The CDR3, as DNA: TGCAGCGTTCAGGGGTTGGCTGGCTACACCTTC. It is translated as CSVQGLAGYTF.